This section outlines one TCR beta chain sequence together with its context. In its sample, this clonotype was seen many times. Its cognate antigen has yet to be identified. No qualities accompany the bases; no much larger clone lies one base away. Healthy controls were blood bank volunteers in Maryland, USA. Unsorted PBMC libraries were generated from 2 million PBMCs stored in RNAlater at -80 °C until RNA extraction. Peripheral blood was subjected to Ficoll-Hypaque density gradient centrifugation to isolate PBMCs, which were then cryopreserved in liquid nitrogen. V has 8 bases trimmed and J has 2 bases trimmed; junction bases matching no gene number 13. Per the germline V gene, SGHRS is the CDR1 and YFSETQ is the CDR2. The CDR3 covers 16 residues, taking in both the cysteine and the phenylalanine. Here the CDR3 DNA is all that survives: 48 bases in frame from base 1. cDNA synthesis used template-switch 5'RACE with a primer carrying a 10-nucleotide random unique molecular identifier tagging each TCR transcript. Each sequencing run produced over 200 million TCR-beta sequences covering 15-18 subjects. The RNeasy kit was used for extraction of total RNA. Using the KAPA Real-time Library Amplification kit, TCR-beta VDJ regions were amplified with primers for the TCR constant region and the 5'RACE anchor. A first PCR added sample indexes and Illumina adaptors, and a second PCR then raised library yield. After Ampure bead purification, the roughly 650 bp TCR product was size-selected on a 2% E-gel SizeSelection system. Before pooling, libraries had their quality checked on a Bioanalyzer, their concentration measured with Qubit, and their quantity determined with the Kapa Library Quantification kit. An Illumina HiSeq 2500 was used to sequence the libraries paired-end at 2 x 150 bp. To increase sequence diversity, about 23-32% phiX was spiked into each library pool. Turning to the authors' computational methods: The quality-filtered reads were processed with the UMI-based MiGEC pipeline, whose error correction step removed more than 80% of the raw TCR sequences. IMGT germline references were used for aligning VDJ genes, and each clonotype was defined as a unique CDR3 amino acid sequence together with its V-J genes. Clonal expansion, Shannon diversity, and CDR3 relatedness (CalcPairwiseDistances, ClusterSamples) were evaluated with VDJtools, and phylogenetic trees were built with CLCbio workbench. Expanded clones were defined as having at least 8 unique UMIs, based on coefficient-of-variation modelling across technical triplicates. The public reads were run again by TCRdb, first through fastp at Q25 and then through MiXCR, and only productive beta chains were kept. When rows share a CDR3 protein, they turn into one entry using the most common DNA and genes. The authors' filters were not applied to this entry. The sample data list tens of thousands of distinct CDR3 sequences, and 10% of these were observed just once. About 1.8% of the sample is taken by the ten largest.

This entry belongs to a study of neurological immune-mediated disorders (dated by TCRdb to the late 2010s). Background for the entire study: Peripheral blood TCR-beta repertoires from HTLV-I-associated myelopathy (HAM/TSP) patients, multiple sclerosis patients and healthy controls were compared by UMI-based sequencing. Longitudinal samples, technical triplicates and paired sorted CD4+ and CD8+ T-cell subsets, alongside PBMC samples, were included among the approximately 110 TCR-beta libraries. The cohort was made up of about 66 subjects, consisting of roughly 14 HAM/TSP patients, about 34 multiple sclerosis patients and around 20 healthy controls.

General study outcomes and caveats: Expanded clones from different subjects shared no identical CDR3 amino acid sequences, which suggests that TCR-beta repertoires were private in all groups. The highest TCR clonal expansion was observed in HAM/TSP patients, whereas the lowest was observed in MS patients, even when compared with healthy controls.

The clonotype comes from a man aged 35-49 years in good health. The source material was PBMCs. The chain uses TRBV5-1 and TRBJ2-3; 8 nucleotides in the junction match TRBD2. The nucleotides are TGCGCCAGTAAAACCCGGGGGGGCTCCAACACAGATACGCAGTATTTT. The encoded protein is CASKTRGGSNTDTQYF. The entire variable domain, with the stretches around the CDR3 drawn from the reference TRBV5-1 and TRBJ2-3 proteins, is KAGVTQTPRYLIKTRGQQVTLSCSPISGHRSVSWYQQTPGQGLQFLFEYFSETQRNKGNFPGRFSGRQFSNSRSEMNVSTLELGDSALYLCASKTRGGSNTDTQYFGPGTRLTVL.